A selection of T cell receptor beta chains follows, all from one sample in a study of Graves' ophthalmopathy and Graves' hyperthyroidism. In TCRdb, the multiplex PCR reads were re-called with MiXCR into one record per CDR3 protein. The table lists some 200,000 distinct CDR3 sequences, approximately 29% of them singletons. The sample taken for sequencing was peripheral blood. The receptor set was obtained from a man in his fifties or sixties with Graves' ophthalmopathy. CDR3s include the opening cysteine and the closing phenylalanine or tryptophan. Each record gives: D gene, clone size, J gene, V gene, CDR3 DNA, CDR3 protein. D genes are given only for firm matches. Rows give clone size only sometimes, using once, few, many, or a class for an expanded clone.

>TRBD1|many|TRBJ1-1|TRBV3-1
TGTGCCAGCAGCCAAGGAAACCCGGGACAGCTTGAAGCTTTCTTT
CASSQGNPGQLEAFF
>NA|NA|TRBJ2-7|TRBV20-1
TGCAGTGCTAGCGATTGGCTTGAGCAGTACTTC
CSASDWLEQYF
>NA|many|TRBJ2-7|TRBV5-1
TGCGCCAGCAGCTTGGAGGTAGGGATCGGCGAGCAGTACTTC
CASSLEVGIGEQYF
>NA|many|TRBJ2-7|TRBV7-2
TGTGCCAGCAGCTTAGCCCGGGACACATTCTACGAGCAGTACTTC
CASSLARDTFYEQYF
>NA|NA|TRBJ1-2|TRBV6-5
TGTGCCAGCACTTACGCCCTGAGGGGTGGCTACACCTTC
CASTYALRGGYTF
>TRBD1|few|TRBJ1-1|TRBV6-1
TGTGCCAGCAGTGCAGGACAGGTCGGCACTGAAGCTTTCTTT
CASSAGQVGTEAFF
>NA|NA|TRBJ2-7|TRBV6-1
TGTGCCAGCAGCAGACAGGTCTCCTACGAGCAGTACTTC
CASSRQVSYEQYF
>NA|many|TRBJ2-5|TRBV7-2
TGTGCCAGCAGCTTAGGAGGGCTCCGTTACCAAGAGACCCAGTACTTC
CASSLGGLRYQETQYF
>NA|many|TRBJ2-2|TRBV28
TGTGCCAGCAGTTTACCCACCTTGCGGGGCGGGGAGCTGTTTTTT
CASSLPTLRGGELFF
>TRBD1|once|TRBJ2-7|TRBV9
TGTGCCAGCAGCGTCGGGTGGGACAGATCCTACGAGCAGTACTTC
CASSVGWDRSYEQYF
>TRBD2|many|TRBJ2-5|TRBV6-5
TGTGCCAGCAGTTACTTCGCGGGAGGGGGAGAGACCCAGTACTTC
CASSYFAGGGETQYF
>NA|few|TRBJ2-7|TRBV7-2
TGTGCCAGCAGTTTTTCAGTCATTGGCTACGAGCAGTACTTC
CASSFSVIGYEQYF
>NA|many|TRBJ2-7|TRBV6-2/TRBV6-3
TGTGCCAGCAGTTACGGACAGACCTACGAGCAGTACTTC
CASSYGQTYEQYF
>NA|many|TRBJ1-2|TRBV28
TGTGCCAGCAGTCTCCCCCCCCGGACAGTTCTCGTTACCTTC
CASSLPPRTVLVTF
>NA|NA|TRBJ2-5|TRBV6-2/TRBV6-3
TGTGCCAGCAGTTCCCCGCCCCGGGGGCGACAGACCCAGTACTTC
CASSSPPRGRQTQYF
>NA|many|TRBJ2-7|TRBV20-1
TGCAGTGCTAGCCCCCGGCTAGAACCATACGAGCAGTACTTC
CSASPRLEPYEQYF
>NA|many|TRBJ2-2|TRBV10-2
TGCGCCAGCAGTAACTCGAACACCGGGGAGCTGTTTTTT
CASSNSNTGELFF
>NA|NA|TRBJ1-5|TRBV15
TGTGCCACCAGCAACCTGCAAGACAATCAGCCCCAGCATTTT
CATSNLQDNQPQHF
>TRBD1|many|TRBJ2-7|TRBV20-1
TGCAGTGCCCAACCGGGACAGGGTCCCTACGAGCAGTACTTC
CSAQPGQGPYEQYF
>TRBD1|NA|TRBJ1-2|TRBV20-1
TGCAGTGCTAGTACCGGGACAGGGGGCTATGGCTACACCTTC
CSASTGTGGYGYTF
>NA|many|TRBJ2-7|TRBV19
TGTGCCAGTAGTCCAAGGGACCTCACCTACGAGCAGTACTTC
CASSPRDLTYEQYF
>NA|NA|TRBJ1-2|TRBV5-1
TGCGCCAGCAGCCTGGACGGACCTAACTATGGCTACACCTTC
CASSLDGPNYGYTF
>NA|many|TRBJ2-7|TRBV29-1
TGCAGCGTTGAGAAATCGGGTTCGCGTGACGAGCAGTACTTC
CSVEKSGSRDEQYF
>NA|many|TRBJ2-7|TRBV20-1
TGCAGTGCTAGACTCCACCTGACCGACACCTACGAGCAGTACTTC
CSARLHLTDTYEQYF
>NA|many|TRBJ1-3|TRBV14
TGTGCCAGCAGCCAAGGGAACACCATATATTTT
CASSQGNTIYF
>NA|many|TRBJ1-1|TRBV3-1
TGTGCCAGCAGCCAAGATGCTCCAGGGAGCCCTGAAGCTTTCTTT
CASSQDAPGSPEAFF
>TRBD2|many|TRBJ2-2|TRBV6-1
TGTGCCAGCAGTGTTCGCGGGAGTGATTTTAACACCGGGGAGCTGTTTTTT
CASSVRGSDFNTGELFF
>NA|NA|TRBJ1-2|TRBV20-1
TGCAGTGCAGAGGACAGTAACTATGGCTACACCTTC
CSAEDSNYGYTF
>NA|many|TRBJ1-1|TRBV11-1
TGTGCCAGCAGCTTAGCGGGTAGGAGGGCCCACACTGAAGCTTTCTTT
CASSLAGRRAHTEAFF
>NA|NA|TRBJ2-5|TRBV6-1
TGTGCCAGCAAGGTGTCTACAGGGTTTGCCGAGACCCAGTACTTC
CASKVSTGFAETQYF
>TRBD2|many|TRBJ2-5|TRBV7-7
TGTGCTAGCAGCTTAGGGATCGTAGGCGGGGGAGAGACCCAGTACTTC
CASSLGIVGGGETQYF
>NA|NA|TRBJ1-1|TRBV12-3/TRBV12-4
TGTGCCAGCAGGTTCCGGGTTGAAGCTTTCTTT
CASRFRVEAFF
>NA|many|TRBJ1-5|TRBV19
TGTGCCAGTAGTATAGATCTCAGTAGCAATCAGCCCCAGCATTTT
CASSIDLSSNQPQHF
>NA|many|TRBJ2-7|TRBV11-2
TGTGCCAGCAGCTTAGGGCTCCCGAACTACGAGCAGTACTTC
CASSLGLPNYEQYF
>NA|many|TRBJ1-1|TRBV12-3/TRBV12-4
TGTGCCAGCAGTTTATATACGGTGAGGAGCGCGGAAGCTTTCTTT
CASSLYTVRSAEAFF
>TRBD2|NA|TRBJ2-7|TRBV6-2/TRBV6-3
TGTGCCAGCAGTTACTCCGCTAGCGGAACCTCCTACGAGCAGTACTTC
CASSYSASGTSYEQYF